What follows are 7 T cell receptor beta chains derived from one specimen sequenced in a study of blood T cell repertoires in COVID-19 (dated by TCRdb to 2018 to 2021). Preparation of the library involved the immunoSEQ multiplex PCR assay. In TCRdb, the immuneACCESS table is reduced to in-frame sequences with V and J assigned. These tables do not hold every clone; where another copy was compared, an unresolved V gene accounts for under half, and the others remain unexplained. This sample lists approximately 47,000 clones; 90% were detected once. The top ten clones comprise over 15% of the sample. Source material: peripheral blood. The receptors were gathered from a man between 65 and 85 years old with active COVID-19.

This chain joins TRBV11-2 and TRBJ2-7; tentative D call: TRBD2 (5 bases). V lost 5 bases and J lost 10, with 24 bases in between. The CDR3 loop spans 15 amino acids. Germline V gene sequence: CDR1 SGHAT, CDR2 FQNNGV. CDR3 loop: CASSTPSASRGGQYF. The CDR3 bases are TGTGCCAGCAGCACCCCTTCGGCGAGTAGAGGAGGCCAGTACTTC.

The rearrangement links TRBV19 to TRBJ2-1; 15 nucleotides align to TRBD2. Germline lookup yields CDR1 LNHDA and CDR2 SQIVND (reference sequence). This CDR3 contains 16 residues. The ends lost 10 bases at V and 3 bases at J; junction bases unmatched: 7. This CDR3 is CATGLAGGSFYNEQFF. CDR3 nucleotides: TGTGCCACGGGACTAGCGGGAGGTTCTTTCTACAATGAGCAGTTCTTC.

This chain uses TRBV10-1 with TRBJ2-7; a possible D gene is TRBD1 (7 bases). Germline V gives CDR1 WNHNN, CDR2 SYGVQD (reference sequence). The CDR3 contains 15 residues. The V end was cut by 7 bases, the J end by 2 bases, with 18 bases between. The CDR3 here is CASTKKEGATYEQYF. The CDR3 nucleotides read TGCGCCAGCACCAAGAAGGAGGGGGCCACCTACGAGCAGTACTTC.

This clone was seen a single time. The chain is built from TRBV7-9 and TRBJ2-7; 7 bases agree with TRBD1. From germline, CDR1 is SEHNR and CDR2 FQNEAQ (reference sequence). The CDR3 covers 14 residues. V dropped 8 bases and J dropped 6; count of bases not matched to a gene: 13. The CDR3 nucleotides are TGTGCCAGCTCGCAACAGGGGAAAGTGGGCGAGCAGTACTTC. Protein sequence: CASSQQGKVGEQYF.

The rearrangement uses TRBV6-5 and TRBJ1-2, with TRBD1 matching 7 bases. V lost 6 bases to trimming and J lost 4 bases; unmatched junction nucleotides: 5. Germline V lookup: CDR1 MNHEY, CDR2 SVGAGI. This CDR3 region has 13 residues. CDR3 nucleotide sequence: TGTGCCAGCAGGCTCGACAGGGTCTATGGCTACACCTTC. It specifies CASRLDRVYGYTF.

The sample holds one count of this clone. The chain uses TRBV18 and TRBJ2-1, with D tentatively TRBD1 (6 bases). This CDR3 contains 15 residues. CDR1 is KGHSH and CDR2 is LQKENI in the germline V gene. V lost 4 bases to trimming and J lost 4 bases, with 14 bases between them. The CDR3 region has the DNA TGTGCCAGCTCACATGACAGGCCAGGGTACAATGAGCAGTTCTTC. Translated: CASSHDRPGYNEQFF.

This clone appeared once. The V call is TRBV7-9, the J call TRBJ2-5; 9 bases fit TRBD1. V lost 7 bases, J lost 1 base, and 10 bases stayed unmatched. Germline V lookup: CDR1 SEHNR, CDR2 FQNEAQ (reference sequence). CDR3 size: 16 residues. CDR3 bases: TGTGCCAGCACTCGTAGGACAGGGGCCTCCCAAGAGACCCAGTACTTC. Residues: CASTRRTGASQETQYF.